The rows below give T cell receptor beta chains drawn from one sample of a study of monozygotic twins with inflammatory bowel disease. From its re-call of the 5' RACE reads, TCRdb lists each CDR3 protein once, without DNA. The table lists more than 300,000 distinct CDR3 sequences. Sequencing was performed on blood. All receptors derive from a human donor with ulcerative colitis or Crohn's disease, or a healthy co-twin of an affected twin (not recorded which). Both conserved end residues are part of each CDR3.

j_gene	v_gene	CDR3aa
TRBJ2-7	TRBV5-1	CASSAEGIFGTGVYEQYF
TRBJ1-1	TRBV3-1	CASSPRQGTEAFF
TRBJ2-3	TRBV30	CAWSDYAGGHPTSEGRSTDTQYF
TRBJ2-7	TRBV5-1	CASRTNPDRHDEQYF
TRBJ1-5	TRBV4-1	CASSHPTDSRLGFNQPQHF
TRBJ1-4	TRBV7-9	CASSLGDRAFEKLFF
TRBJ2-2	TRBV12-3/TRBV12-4	CASSRGTGSGELFF
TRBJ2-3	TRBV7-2	CASSIGPTDTQYF
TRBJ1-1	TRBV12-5	CASGLPKTGRMNTEAFF
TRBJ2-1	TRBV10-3	CAITRGASGGYNEQFF
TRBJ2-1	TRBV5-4	CASSSDPGGNEQFF